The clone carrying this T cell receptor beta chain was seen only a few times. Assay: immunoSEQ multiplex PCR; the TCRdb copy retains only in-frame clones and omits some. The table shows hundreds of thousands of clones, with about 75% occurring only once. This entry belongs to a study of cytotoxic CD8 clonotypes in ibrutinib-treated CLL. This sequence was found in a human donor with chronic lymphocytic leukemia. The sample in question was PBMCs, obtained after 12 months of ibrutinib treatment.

CDR3 amino acids: CAISLGDRGSYEQYF. DNA of the CDR3: TGTGCCATCAGTCTAGGCGACAGGGGTTCCTACGAGCAGTACTTC. The chain has TRBV10-3 and TRBJ2-7; TRBD1 matches 8 bases. CDR1 is ENHRY, CDR2 SYGVKD, per germline. The CDR3 is 15 amino acids. Losses at the gene ends were 5 bases for V and 1 base for J; bases not matched to a gene: 7.